This TCR beta chain was recovered during a study of identical twins. There are 15 residues in the CDR3. Germline values: CDR1 PRHDT, CDR2 FYEKMQ (reference sequence). Trimming pared 7 bases from V and 6 bases from J, leaving 19 bases between. This clonotype has a count of ten or more. All of the donors were Caucasians in good health. A single record per CDR3 protein comes from TCRdb applying MiXCR to the 5' RACE reads. This table has about 690,000 distinct CDR3 sequences, around 6% appearing once. The TCR originated in a young man in good health. The sequencing input was naive T cells sorted from blood. The rearrangement uses TRBV13 and TRBJ2-1; maybe TRBD2 (5 bases). The CDR3 protein is CASNARGEPLNEQFF. The CDR3 DNA reads as TGTGCCAGCAATGCCCGGGGAGAGCCCCTCAATGAGCAGTTCTTC. The entire variable domain, with the rest obtained from reference TRBV13 and TRBJ2-1, is as follows: AAGVIQSPRHLIKEKRETATLKCYPIPRHDTVYWYQQGPGQDPQFLISFYEKMQSDKGSIPDRFSAQQFSDYHSELNMSSLELGDSALYFCASNARGEPLNEQFFGPGTRLTVL.